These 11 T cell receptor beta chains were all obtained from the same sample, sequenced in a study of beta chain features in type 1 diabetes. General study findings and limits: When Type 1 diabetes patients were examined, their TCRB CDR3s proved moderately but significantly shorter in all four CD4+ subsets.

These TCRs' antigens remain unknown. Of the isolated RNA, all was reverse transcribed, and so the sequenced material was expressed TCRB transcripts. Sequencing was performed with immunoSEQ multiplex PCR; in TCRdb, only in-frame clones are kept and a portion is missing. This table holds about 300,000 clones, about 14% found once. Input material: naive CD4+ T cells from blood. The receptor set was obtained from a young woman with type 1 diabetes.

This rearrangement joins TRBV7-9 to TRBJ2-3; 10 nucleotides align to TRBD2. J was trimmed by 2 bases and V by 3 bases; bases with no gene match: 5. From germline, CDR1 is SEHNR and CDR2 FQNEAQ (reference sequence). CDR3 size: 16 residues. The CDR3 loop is CASSFWTSGHTDTQYF. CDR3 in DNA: TGTGCCAGCAGCTTTTGGACTAGCGGCCACACAGATACGCAGTATTTT.

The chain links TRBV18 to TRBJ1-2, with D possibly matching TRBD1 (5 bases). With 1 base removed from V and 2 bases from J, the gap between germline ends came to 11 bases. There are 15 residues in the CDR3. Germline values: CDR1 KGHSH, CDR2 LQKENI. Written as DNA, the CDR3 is TGTGCCAGCTCACCACAGGCGGGGGGGAACTATGGCTACACCTTC. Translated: CASSPQAGGNYGYTF. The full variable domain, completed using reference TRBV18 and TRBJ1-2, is NAGVMQNPRHLVRRRGQEARLRCSPMKGHSHVYWYRQLPEEGLKFMVYLQKENIIDESGMPKERFSAEFPKEGPSILRIQQVVRGDSAAYFCASSPQAGGNYGYTFGSGTRLTVV.

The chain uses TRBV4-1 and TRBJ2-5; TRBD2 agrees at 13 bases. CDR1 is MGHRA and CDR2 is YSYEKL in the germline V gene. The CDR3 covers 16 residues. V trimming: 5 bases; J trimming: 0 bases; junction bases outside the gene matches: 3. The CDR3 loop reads CASSFGTSGNQETQYF. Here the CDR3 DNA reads TGCGCCAGCAGCTTCGGGACTAGCGGGAACCAAGAGACCCAGTACTTC.

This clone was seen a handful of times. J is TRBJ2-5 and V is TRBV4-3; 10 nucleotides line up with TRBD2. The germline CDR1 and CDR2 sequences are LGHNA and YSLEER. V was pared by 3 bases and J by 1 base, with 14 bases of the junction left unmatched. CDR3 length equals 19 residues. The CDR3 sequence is CASSHQWGLAGGGQETQYF. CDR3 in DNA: TGCGCCAGCAGCCACCAATGGGGGTTAGCGGGAGGAGGCCAAGAGACCCAGTACTTC.

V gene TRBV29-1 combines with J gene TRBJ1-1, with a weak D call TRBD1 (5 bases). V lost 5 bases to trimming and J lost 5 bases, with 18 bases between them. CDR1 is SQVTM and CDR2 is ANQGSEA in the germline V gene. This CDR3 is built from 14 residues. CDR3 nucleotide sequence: TGCAGCGTTAGGTGGGGGGGGTCGGAAACTGAAGCTTTCTTT. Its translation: CSVRWGGSETEAFF.

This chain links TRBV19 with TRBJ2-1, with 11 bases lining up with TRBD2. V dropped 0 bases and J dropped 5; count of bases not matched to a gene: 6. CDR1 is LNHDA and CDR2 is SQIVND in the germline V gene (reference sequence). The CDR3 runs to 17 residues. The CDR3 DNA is TGTGCCAGTAGTATAGATGGTAGCGGGAGGGTCGACAATGAGCAGTTCTTC. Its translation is CASSIDGSGRVDNEQFF.

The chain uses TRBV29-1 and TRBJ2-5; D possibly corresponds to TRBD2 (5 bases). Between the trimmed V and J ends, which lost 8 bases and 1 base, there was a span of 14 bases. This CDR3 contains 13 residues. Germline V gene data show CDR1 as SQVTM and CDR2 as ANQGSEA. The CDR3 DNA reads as TGCAGCATCGCGGGTACACTCCAAGAGACCCAGTACTTC. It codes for CSIAGTLQETQYF.

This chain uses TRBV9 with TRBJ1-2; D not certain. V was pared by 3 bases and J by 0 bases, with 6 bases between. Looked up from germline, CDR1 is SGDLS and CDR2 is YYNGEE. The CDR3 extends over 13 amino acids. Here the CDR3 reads CASSARANYGYTF. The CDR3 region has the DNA TGTGCCAGCAGCGCGAGAGCTAACTATGGCTACACCTTC.

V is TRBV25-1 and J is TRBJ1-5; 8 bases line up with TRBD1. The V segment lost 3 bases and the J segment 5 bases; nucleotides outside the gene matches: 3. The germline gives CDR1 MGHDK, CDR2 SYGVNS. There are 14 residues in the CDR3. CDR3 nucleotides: TGTGCCAGCAGTGATACAGGGGGAGATCAGCCCCAGCATTTT. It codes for CASSDTGGDQPQHF.

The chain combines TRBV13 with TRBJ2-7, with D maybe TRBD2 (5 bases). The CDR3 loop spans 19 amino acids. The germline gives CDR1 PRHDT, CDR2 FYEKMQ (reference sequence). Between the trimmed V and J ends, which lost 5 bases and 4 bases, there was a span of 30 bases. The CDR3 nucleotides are TGTGCCAGCAGCGTCCGGTTTAAGACGATGGCTAGCCGGTTATACGAGCAGTACTTC. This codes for CASSVRFKTMASRLYEQYF.

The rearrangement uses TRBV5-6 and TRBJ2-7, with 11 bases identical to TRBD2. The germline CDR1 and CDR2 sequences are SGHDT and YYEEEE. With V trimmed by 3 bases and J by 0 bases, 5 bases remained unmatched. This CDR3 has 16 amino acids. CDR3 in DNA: TGTGCCAGCAGCTGGGGGGGACTAGCGGCCTCCTACGAGCAGTACGTC. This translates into CASSWGGLAASYEQYV.